The rows below give T cell receptor beta chains drawn from one sample of a study of blood T cell repertoires in COVID-19. TCRdb keeps only in-frame clones here, not all; method: immunoSEQ multiplex PCR. The table shows 150,000 to 200,000 clones, with 82% occurring only once. The sequenced sample was peripheral blood. The receptors here all came from a woman aged 65 to 85 with acute or convalescent COVID-19. Each CDR3 is given with its conserved first and last residue. Each record gives: clone size, V gene, J gene, D gene, CDR3 protein, CDR3 DNA. D genes are given only for firm matches. Not all rows give a size; the values are once, few, many and, for expanded clones, a class.

>-|TRBV28|TRBJ1-2|-
CASSPNSGGRWGYTF
TGTGCCAGCAGTCCCAATAGCGGGGGGCGATGGGGCTACACCTTC
>-|TRBV6-5|TRBJ1-6|-
CASSRQTYNNSPLHF
TGTGCCAGCAGTCGACAGACCTACAATAATTCACCCCTCCACTTT
>-|TRBV19|TRBJ2-7|-
CASSSQGGAYEQYF
TGTGCCAGTAGTAGCCAAGGGGGGGCTTACGAGCAGTACTTC
>-|TRBV9|TRBJ2-2|TRBD2
CASALAGTNTGELFF
TGTGCCAGCGCGCTAGCGGGGACGAACACCGGGGAGCTGTTTTTT
>-|TRBV2|TRBJ1-2|TRBD1
CASSLRQGMGGYTF
TGTGCCAGCAGTCTCCGACAGGGCATGGGCGGCTACACCTTC
>-|TRBV19|TRBJ1-1|-
CASAVGSFTEAFF
TGTGCCAGTGCCGTCGGGTCGTTCACTGAAGCTTTCTTT
>few|TRBV9|TRBJ1-6|TRBD1
CASSEGGTGLAALHF
TGTGCCAGCAGCGAGGGGGGGACAGGGTTAGCAGCCCTCCACTTT
>-|TRBV7-2|TRBJ1-1|-
CASSLSRTASNTEAFF
TGTGCCAGCAGCCTCTCCCGGACAGCCTCAAACACTGAAGCTTTCTTT
>-|TRBV21-1|TRBJ2-1|-
CASSKEGLSSYNEQFF
TGTGCCAGCAGCAAAGAGGGGTTAAGCTCCTACAATGAGCAGTTCTTC
>once|TRBV4-3|TRBJ1-1|TRBD1
CASSRGPGTGVMNTEAFF
TGCGCCAGCAGCCGAGGTCCCGGGACAGGCGTAATGAACACTGAAGCTTTCTTT
>few|TRBV11-2|TRBJ2-1|TRBD1
CASSQNLQGQVFVNEQFF
TGTGCCAGCAGCCAAAACCTACAGGGGCAAGTCTTTGTTAATGAGCAGTTCTTC
>-|TRBV28|TRBJ2-1|TRBD2
CASSFGGSSYNEQFF
TGTGCCAGCAGTTTCGGGGGGAGCTCCTACAATGAGCAGTTCTTC
>once|TRBV7-9|TRBJ2-3|-
CASSLSTNTDTQYF
TGTGCCAGCAGCTTATCTACCAACACAGATACGCAGTATTTT
>-|TRBV23-1|TRBJ1-1|-
CASSHPGRRAEAFF
TGCGCCAGCAGTCATCCGGGGAGGAGGGCTGAAGCTTTCTTT
>-|TRBV6-4|TRBJ1-4|TRBD1
CASSDSVSGGGATNEKLFF
TGTGCCAGCAGTGACTCCGTTTCAGGGGGTGGTGCAACTAATGAAAAACTGTTTTTT
>-|TRBV2|TRBJ1-2|-
CASTWAEGGYTF
TGTGCCAGCACTTGGGCCGAGGGTGGCTACACCTTC
>-|TRBV21-1|TRBJ1-6|-
CASSPGGTYNSPLHF
TGTGCCAGTAGTCCTGGGGGGACGTATAATTCACCCCTCCACTTT
>-|TRBV1|TRBJ2-5|-
CTSSQDITSGSSETQYF
TGCACCAGCAGCCAAGATATTACTAGCGGGAGTTCAGAGACCCAGTACTTC
>-|TRBV2|TRBJ2-5|-
CASSEDSGVVTQYF
TGTGCCAGCAGTGAGGATTCAGGGGTGGTGACCCAGTACTTC
>-|TRBV7-2|TRBJ2-5|TRBD2
CASSRSGGAETQYF
TGTGCCAGCAGTCGTAGCGGGGGCGCCGAGACCCAGTACTTC
>-|TRBV28|TRBJ2-7|-
CASSPLYEQYF
TGTGCCAGCAGCCCCCTATACGAGCAGTACTTC
>-|TRBV30|TRBJ1-5|-
CAWSVLGSNQPQHF
TGTGCCTGGAGTGTACTTGGTAGCAATCAGCCCCAGCATTTT
>-|TRBV30|TRBJ2-5|-
CAWSVGEEIPQYF
TGTGCCTGGAGTGTGGGTGAGGAGATTCCCCAGTACTTC
>-|TRBV7-9|TRBJ2-3|TRBD1
CASSQTGTGGDTQYF
TGTGCCAGCAGCCAGACCGGGACAGGGGGAGATACGCAGTATTTT
>-|TRBV18|TRBJ1-1|TRBD1
CASSTDRGTEAFF
TGTGCCAGCTCAACCGACAGGGGCACTGAAGCTTTCTTT
>-|TRBV4-1|TRBJ2-2|TRBD1
CASSQGWTGKVGELFF
TGCGCCAGCAGCCAGGGCTGGACAGGGAAAGTCGGGGAGCTGTTTTTT
>-|TRBV29-1|TRBJ2-1|TRBD1
CSVDPRPDRAPSNEQFF
TGCAGCGTTGACCCAAGACCAGACAGGGCCCCTAGCAATGAGCAGTTCTTC
>-|TRBV5-1|TRBJ1-1|-
CASSLSGGLNTEAFF
TGCGCCAGCAGCTTGAGCGGGGGCTTGAACACTGAAGCTTTCTTT
>-|TRBV7-2|TRBJ2-1|-
CASSLARDSSYNEQFF
TGTGCCAGCAGCTTAGCACGGGATAGCTCCTACAATGAGCAGTTCTTC
>-|TRBV18|TRBJ1-1|TRBD1
CASSPLFDRGPRNTEAFF
TGTGCCAGCTCACCACTATTTGACAGGGGGCCTCGTAACACTGAAGCTTTCTTT
>once|TRBV5-1|TRBJ2-5|-
CASSPGTTQETQYF
TGCGCCAGCAGCCCTGGGACAACCCAAGAGACCCAGTACTTC
>once|TRBV13|TRBJ1-1|-
CASSSGGEAFF
TGTGCCAGCAGCTCTGGAGGTGAAGCTTTCTTT
>-|TRBV6-2/TRBV6-3|TRBJ1-2|TRBD1
CASSAGQRFYGYTF
TGTGCCAGCAGTGCGGGACAGCGCTTCTATGGCTACACCTTC
>-|TRBV7-9|TRBJ1-2|TRBD1
CASSSWDRVTAGYTF
TGTGCCAGCAGCTCCTGGGACAGGGTTACGGCTGGCTACACCTTC
>-|TRBV10-3|TRBJ2-7|-
CAIKVTGSTYEQYF
TGTGCCATCAAGGTCACAGGGTCAACCTACGAGCAGTACTTC
>-|TRBV20-1|TRBJ2-1|-
CSASGLTGYYNEQFF
TGCAGTGCTAGTGGCCTCACCGGTTACTACAATGAGCAGTTCTTC
>-|TRBV29-1|TRBJ1-1|-
CSVAGQGRTEAFF
TGCAGCGTTGCAGGCCAAGGGAGGACTGAAGCTTTCTTT
>-|TRBV19|TRBJ1-1|-
CASSITGRRNTEAFF
TGTGCCAGTAGTATAACAGGACGTAGGAACACTGAAGCTTTCTTT
>-|TRBV29-1|TRBJ1-1|-
CSVDEAPVLTEAFF
TGCAGCGTTGATGAAGCTCCTGTCCTCACTGAAGCTTTCTTT
>-|TRBV5-1|TRBJ2-3|TRBD1
CASSLLGTGADTQYF
TGCGCCAGCAGCTTATTGGGGACAGGGGCAGATACGCAGTATTTT
>-|TRBV4-2|TRBJ2-1|-
CASSQVGAVVEQFF
TGTGCCAGCAGCCAAGTAGGCGCGGTTGTTGAGCAGTTCTTC
>-|TRBV10-2|TRBJ2-3|TRBD2
CASRVAGGFTDTQYF
TGCGCCAGCAGAGTAGCGGGAGGGTTCACAGATACGCAGTATTTT
>-|TRBV7-2|TRBJ1-4|TRBD1
CASTVTGGRANEKLFF
TGTGCCAGCACCGTGACAGGGGGTCGAGCTAATGAAAAACTGTTTTTT
>once|TRBV7-2|TRBJ2-3|TRBD2
CASSFQRGSTDTQYF
TGTGCCAGCAGCTTTCAGCGGGGTAGCACAGATACGCAGTATTTT
>-|TRBV27|TRBJ2-1|TRBD1
CASSRNLRGPESSYNEQFF
TGTGCCAGCAGCCGCAACCTCAGGGGGCCGGAGAGCTCCTACAATGAGCAGTTCTTC
>few|TRBV7-8|TRBJ2-7|-
CASSLANDRNYEQYF
TGTGCCAGCAGCTTAGCGAACGACAGGAACTACGAGCAGTACTTC
>-|TRBV4-1|TRBJ1-2|TRBD1
CASSQVLTGGSNYGYTF
TGCGCCAGCAGCCAAGTCCTGACAGGGGGCTCTAACTATGGCTACACCTTC
>-|TRBV7-2|TRBJ1-2|-
CASSLGNEKGYTF
TGTGCCAGCAGCTTAGGTAACGAGAAGGGCTACACCTTC
>-|TRBV2|TRBJ2-5|-
CASRPLKAAQYF
TGTGCCAGCAGGCCCTTGAAGGCGGCCCAGTACTTC
>-|TRBV27|TRBJ2-7|TRBD2
CASSSTRTSDGEQYF
TGTGCCAGCAGTTCTACTCGGACTAGCGACGGCGAGCAGTACTTC
>few|TRBV19|TRBJ2-3|-
CASRPPRADTQYF
TGTGCCAGTAGGCCTCCCCGGGCAGATACGCAGTATTTT
>-|TRBV12-3/TRBV12-4|TRBJ1-2|-
CASTHGQHNGYTF
TGTGCCAGCACCCATGGACAGCATAACGGCTACACCTTC
>-|TRBV7-9|TRBJ1-6|-
CASSLDQGSPLHF
TGTGCCAGCAGCTTAGACCAGGGTTCACCCCTCCACTTT
>-|TRBV9|TRBJ2-5|-
CASSTQGSGGETQYF
TGTGCCAGCAGCACCCAGGGGAGTGGAGGAGAGACCCAGTACTTC
>-|TRBV28|TRBJ1-2|-
CASSSSRGGFAYGYTF
TGTGCCAGCAGTTCTAGCCGGGGGGGCTTCGCCTATGGCTACACCTTC
>few|TRBV24-1|TRBJ2-3|-
CATSDFLATDTQYF
TGTGCCACCAGTGATTTCCTGGCCACAGATACGCAGTATTTT
>-|TRBV29-1|TRBJ1-4|-
CSVADRETNEKLFF
TGCAGCGTTGCCGATCGGGAAACTAATGAAAAACTGTTTTTT
>-|TRBV3-1/TRBV3-2|TRBJ2-2|-
CASSQVARGATGELFF
TGTGCCAGCAGCCAAGTTGCCAGGGGCGCCACCGGGGAGCTGTTTTTT
>-|TRBV6-5|TRBJ1-1|TRBD1
CATLQTGRWTEAFF
TGTGCCACCTTACAGACAGGGAGGTGGACTGAAGCTTTCTTT